This T cell receptor (beta chain) was obtained from a study of T cells in Graves' hyperthyroidism and ophthalmopathy. Whole-study results and caveats: Median prediction lead before ophthalmopathy onset was about 6.5 months with the model.

Turning to this clonotype: What it recognizes is unknown.

Amplified TCR beta CDR3 regions came from RNA transcripts. TCR CDR3 underwent first-round RT-PCR with the HTBI primer set. TCRdb reprocessed the multiplex PCR reads with MiXCR, giving one entry per CDR3 protein. The table has roughly 570,000 distinct CDR3 sequences, roughly 46% seen once. Uncontrolled infections, other autoimmune diseases, pregnancy or lactation led to exclusion of patients. Clinical symptoms, serum thyroxine, TRAb, thyroid ultrasound and orbital computed tomography established diagnosis. Germline V gives CDR1 SGHRS, CDR2 YFSETQ. This CDR3 spans 18 amino acids. Trimming removed 5 bases from V and 6 bases from J, with 27 bases in between.

The rearrangement joins TRBV5-1 to TRBJ1-5; weak D call: TRBD1 (5 bases). This sequence was found in an adult woman with Graves' disease, either hyperthyroidism or ophthalmopathy (not recorded which). Sequenced input: peripheral blood or thyroid tissue (not recorded which). The CDR3 coding sequence is TGCGCCAGCAGACCCCAAAGGGATGCCGGGACTGGGGGTCAGCCCCAGCATTTT. Translation: CASRPQRDAGTGGQPQHF.